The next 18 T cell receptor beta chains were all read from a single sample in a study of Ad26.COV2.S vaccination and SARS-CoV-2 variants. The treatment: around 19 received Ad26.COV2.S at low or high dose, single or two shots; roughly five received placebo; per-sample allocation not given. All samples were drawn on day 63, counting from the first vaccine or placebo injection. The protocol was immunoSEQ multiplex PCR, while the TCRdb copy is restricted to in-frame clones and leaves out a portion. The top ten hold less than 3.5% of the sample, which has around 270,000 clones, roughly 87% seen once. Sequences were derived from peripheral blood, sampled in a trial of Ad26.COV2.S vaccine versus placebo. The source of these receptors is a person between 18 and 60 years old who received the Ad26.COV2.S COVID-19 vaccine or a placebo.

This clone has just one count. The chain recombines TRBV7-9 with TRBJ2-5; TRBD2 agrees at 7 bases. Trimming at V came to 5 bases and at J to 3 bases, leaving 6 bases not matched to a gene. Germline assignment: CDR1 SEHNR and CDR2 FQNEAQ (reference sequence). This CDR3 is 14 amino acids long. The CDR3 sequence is CASSTGLEKETQYF. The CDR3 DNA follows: TGTGCCAGCAGCACCGGACTAGAAAAAGAGACCCAGTACTTC.

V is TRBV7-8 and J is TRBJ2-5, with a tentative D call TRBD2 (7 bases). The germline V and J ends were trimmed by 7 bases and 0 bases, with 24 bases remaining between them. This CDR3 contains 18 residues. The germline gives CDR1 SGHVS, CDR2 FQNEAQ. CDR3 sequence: CASNSRGRRGPNQETQYF. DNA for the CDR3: TGTGCCAGCAACTCTCGAGGGAGGCGGGGGCCAAACCAAGAGACCCAGTACTTC.

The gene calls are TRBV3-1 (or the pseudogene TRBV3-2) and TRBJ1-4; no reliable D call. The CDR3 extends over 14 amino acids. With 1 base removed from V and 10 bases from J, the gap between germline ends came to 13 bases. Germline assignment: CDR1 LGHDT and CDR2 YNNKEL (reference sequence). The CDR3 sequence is CASSQAAQSGKLFF. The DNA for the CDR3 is TGTGCCAGCAGCCAAGCGGCCCAATCAGGAAAACTGTTTTTT.

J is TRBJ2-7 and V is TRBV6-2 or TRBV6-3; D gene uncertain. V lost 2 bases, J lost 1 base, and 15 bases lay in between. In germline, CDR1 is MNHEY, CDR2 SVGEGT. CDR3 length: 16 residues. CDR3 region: CASSYGNSISSYEQYV. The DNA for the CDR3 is TGTGCCAGCAGTTACGGTAACAGTATTTCTTCCTACGAGCAGTACGTC.

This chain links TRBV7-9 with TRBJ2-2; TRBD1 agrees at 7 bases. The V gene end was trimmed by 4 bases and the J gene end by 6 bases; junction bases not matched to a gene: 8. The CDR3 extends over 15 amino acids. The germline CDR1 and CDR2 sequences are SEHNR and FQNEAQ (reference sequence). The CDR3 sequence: CASSSTGKGSGELFF. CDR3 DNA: TGTGCCAGCAGCTCGACAGGGAAGGGCTCCGGGGAGCTGTTTTTT. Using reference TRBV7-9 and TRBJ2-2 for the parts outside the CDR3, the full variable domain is DTGVSQNPRHKITKRGQNVTFRCDPISEHNRLYWYRQTLGQGPEFLTYFQNEAQLEKSRLLSDRFSAERPKGSFSTLEIQRTEQGDSAMYLCASSSTGKGSGELFFGEGSRLTVL.

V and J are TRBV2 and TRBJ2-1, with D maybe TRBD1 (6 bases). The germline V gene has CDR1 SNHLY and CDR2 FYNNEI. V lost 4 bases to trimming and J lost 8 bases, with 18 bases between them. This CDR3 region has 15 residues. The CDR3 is CASSVPTGFLDEQFF. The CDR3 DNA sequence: TGTGCCAGCAGTGTACCCACAGGGTTTCTCGATGAGCAGTTCTTC.

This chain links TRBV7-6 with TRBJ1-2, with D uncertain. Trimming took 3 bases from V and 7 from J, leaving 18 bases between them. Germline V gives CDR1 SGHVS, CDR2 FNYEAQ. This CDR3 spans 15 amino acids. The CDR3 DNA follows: TGTGCCAGCAGCTTGCTCCGGTGGGCCTACCTTGGCTACACCTTC. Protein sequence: CASSLLRWAYLGYTF.

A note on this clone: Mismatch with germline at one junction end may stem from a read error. The CDR3 sequence is CATSPGVEETQYF. DNA for the CDR3: TGTGCCACCAGCCCGGGAGTAGAGGAGACCCAGTACTTC. V gene TRBV7-2 combines with J gene TRBJ2-5; weak D call: TRBD2 (6 bases). The CDR3 loop spans 13 amino acids. Germline V lookup: CDR1 SGHTA, CDR2 FQGNSA.

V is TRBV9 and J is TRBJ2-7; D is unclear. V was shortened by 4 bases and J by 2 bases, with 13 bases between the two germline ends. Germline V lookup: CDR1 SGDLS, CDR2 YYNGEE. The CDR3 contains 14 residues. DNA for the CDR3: TGTGCCAGCAGCCGCCGAGGCGGCCCCTACGAGCAGTACTTC. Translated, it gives CASSRRGGPYEQYF.

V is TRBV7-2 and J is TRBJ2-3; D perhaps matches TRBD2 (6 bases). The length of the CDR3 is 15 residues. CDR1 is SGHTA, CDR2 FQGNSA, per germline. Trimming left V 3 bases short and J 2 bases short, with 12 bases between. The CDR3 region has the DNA TGTGCCAGCAGCTTGTGGGGCGGGAACACAGATACGCAGTATTTT. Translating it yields CASSLWGGNTDTQYF.

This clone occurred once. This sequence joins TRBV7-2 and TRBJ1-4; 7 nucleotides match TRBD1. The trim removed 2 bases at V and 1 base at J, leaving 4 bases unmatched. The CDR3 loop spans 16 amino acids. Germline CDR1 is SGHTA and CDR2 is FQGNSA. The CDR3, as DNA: TGTGCCAGCAGCTTAATGCAGGGGGTAACTAATGAAAAACTGTTTTTT. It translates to CASSLMQGVTNEKLFF.

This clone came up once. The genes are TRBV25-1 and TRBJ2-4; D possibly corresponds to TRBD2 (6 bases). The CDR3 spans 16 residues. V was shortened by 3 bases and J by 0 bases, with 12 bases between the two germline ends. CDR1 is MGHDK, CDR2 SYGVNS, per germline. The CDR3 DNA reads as TGTGCCAGCAGTGAGTGGGGAGGTGAAGCCAAAAACATTCAGTACTTC. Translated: CASSEWGGEAKNIQYF.

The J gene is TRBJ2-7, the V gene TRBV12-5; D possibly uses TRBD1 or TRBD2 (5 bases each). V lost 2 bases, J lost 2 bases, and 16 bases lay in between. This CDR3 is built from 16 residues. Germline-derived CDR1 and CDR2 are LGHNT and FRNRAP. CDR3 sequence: CASGLSSRVGAYEQYV. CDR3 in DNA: TGTGCTAGTGGTTTGAGTAGCAGGGTCGGGGCCTACGAGCAGTACGTC.

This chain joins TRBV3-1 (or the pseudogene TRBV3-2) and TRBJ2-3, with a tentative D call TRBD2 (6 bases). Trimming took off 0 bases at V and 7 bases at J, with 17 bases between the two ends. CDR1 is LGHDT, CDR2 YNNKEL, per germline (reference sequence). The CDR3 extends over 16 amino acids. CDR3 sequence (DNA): TGTGCCAGCAGCCAAGATCTGGGACGGGAGTTCAATACGCAGTATTTT. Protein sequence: CASSQDLGREFNTQYF.

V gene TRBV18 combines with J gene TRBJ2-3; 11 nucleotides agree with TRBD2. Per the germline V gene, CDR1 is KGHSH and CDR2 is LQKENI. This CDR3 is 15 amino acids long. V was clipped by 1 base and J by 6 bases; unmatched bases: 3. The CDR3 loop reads CASSPLAGGSDTQYF. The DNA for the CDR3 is TGTGCCAGCTCACCACTAGCGGGGGGGTCCGATACGCAGTATTTT. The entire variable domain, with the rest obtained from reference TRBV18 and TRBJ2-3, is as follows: NAGVMQNPRHLVRRRGQEARLRCSPMKGHSHVYWYRQLPEEGLKFMVYLQKENIIDESGMPKERFSAEFPKEGPSILRIQQVVRGDSAAYFCASSPLAGGSDTQYFGPGTRLTVL.

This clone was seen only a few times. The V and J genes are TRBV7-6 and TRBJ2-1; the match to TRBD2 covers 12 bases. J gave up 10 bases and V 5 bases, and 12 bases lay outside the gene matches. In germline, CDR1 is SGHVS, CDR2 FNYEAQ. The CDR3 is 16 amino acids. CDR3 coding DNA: TGTGCCAGCAGCCTTAAAGCTAGCGGGGGGGCAGAGGAGCAGTTCTTC. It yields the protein CASSLKASGGAEEQFF.

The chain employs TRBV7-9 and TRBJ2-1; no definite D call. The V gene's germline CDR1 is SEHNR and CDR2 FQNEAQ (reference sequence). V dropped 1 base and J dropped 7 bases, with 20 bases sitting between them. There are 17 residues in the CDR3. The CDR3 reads CASSLELGRAIWNEQFF. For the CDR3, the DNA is TGTGCCAGCAGCTTAGAGCTAGGCCGGGCGATATGGAATGAGCAGTTCTTC.

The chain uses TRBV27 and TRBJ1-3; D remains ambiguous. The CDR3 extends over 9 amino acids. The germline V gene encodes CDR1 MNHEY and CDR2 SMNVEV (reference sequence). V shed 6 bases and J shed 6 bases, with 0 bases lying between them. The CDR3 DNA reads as TGTGCCAGCAGAAACACCATATATTTT. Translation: CASRNTIYF.